The 27 T cell receptor beta chains reported below all come from one sample, sequenced in a study of chemoradiotherapy in HPV16-positive cancers. The protocol was immunoSEQ multiplex PCR, while the TCRdb copy is restricted to in-frame clones and leaves out a portion. The table records about 4,300 clones, 78% of them present only once. Sample: tumor tissue, taken from a patient who underwent chemoradiotherapy. These receptors came from a human donor with HPV-associated anogenital cancer.

CDR3 bases: TGCAGCGTTGGGGGGTTTCTTGATAGCAATCAGCCCCAGCATTTT. This translates into CSVGGFLDSNQPQHF. The genes are TRBV29-1 and TRBJ1-5, with D perhaps matching TRBD1 (5 bases). V was cut by 4 bases and J by 0 bases, with 13 bases left in between. CDR3 size: 15 residues. Looked up from germline, CDR1 is SQVTM and CDR2 is ANQGSEA.

The chain links TRBV30 to TRBJ1-4; TRBD1 might be the D (6 bases). The CDR3 consists of 15 residues. V was trimmed by 0 bases and J by 8 bases, leaving 16 bases between them. Germline assignment: CDR1 GTSNPN and CDR2 SVGIG (reference sequence). The chain's CDR3 is CAWSVLGGRGEKLFF. The CDR3 DNA reads TGTGCCTGGAGTGTACTGGGGGGGCGAGGGGAAAAACTGTTTTTT.

The CDR3 region has the DNA TGTGCCAGCAGGGCAGGGCCCTATGGCTACACCTTC. This sequence encodes CASRAGPYGYTF. The chain carries TRBV6-4 and TRBJ1-2; TRBD1 might be the D (5 bases). The CDR3 runs to 12 residues. Between the trimmed V and J ends, which lost 6 bases and 4 bases, there was a span of 9 bases. Germline V gene sequence: CDR1 MRHNA, CDR2 SNTAGT.

The V and J genes are TRBV7-7 and TRBJ2-2; D unclear. The CDR3 extends over 16 amino acids. The V gene's germline CDR1 is SSHAT and CDR2 FNYEAQ (reference sequence). V was trimmed by 1 base and J by 0 bases, leaving 9 bases between them. The CDR3 reads CASSLEANTNTGELFF. CDR3 nucleotide sequence: TGTGCCAGCAGCTTAGAGGCGAATACGAACACCGGGGAGCTGTTTTTT.

The rearrangement joins TRBV30 to TRBJ2-4; 7 bases map to TRBD2. This CDR3 has 15 residues. Looked up from germline, CDR1 is GTSNPN and CDR2 is SVGIG (reference sequence). Trimming took 3 bases from V and 8 from J; bases not matched to a gene: 13. The CDR3 here is CAWRRRGRVVDIQYF. The CDR3 DNA is TGTGCCTGGAGGCGGCGTGGGAGGGTGGTGGACATTCAGTACTTC.

The chain recombines TRBV29-1 with TRBJ1-2; unclear D gene. The germline gives CDR1 SQVTM, CDR2 ANQGSEA. This CDR3 has 11 residues. Trimming shortened V by 7 bases and J by 3 bases, and 9 bases separated the two germline ends. DNA of the CDR3: TGCAGCGCCGGGGAAGACTATGGCTACACCTTC. Amino acid sequence: CSAGEDYGYTF.

The rearrangement uses TRBV18 and TRBJ1-5; no firm D call. This CDR3 is built from 14 residues. V was trimmed by 3 bases and J by 0 bases, leaving 6 bases between them. Germline values: CDR1 KGHSH, CDR2 LQKENI. The CDR3 coding sequence is TGTGCCAGCTCACCGACGGATAGCAATCAGCCCCAGCATTTT. This codes for CASSPTDSNQPQHF.

The rearrangement uses TRBV6-1 and TRBJ2-7; D remains unclear. Germline V gives CDR1 MNHNS, CDR2 SASEGT. The CDR3 totals 15 residues. Trimming took off 5 bases at V and 3 bases at J, with 17 bases between the two ends. The CDR3 nucleotides read TGTGCCAGCAGTAGAGATCCTAGGGAAGTCTACGAGCAGTACTTC. As protein: CASSRDPREVYEQYF.

A single count supports this clone. The chain's CDR3 is CASSTFGQSGANVLTF. CDR3 DNA: TGTGCCAGTAGTACCTTTGGACAGTCCGGGGCCAACGTCCTGACTTTC. The gene calls are TRBV19 and TRBJ2-6; a possible D gene is TRBD1 (6 bases). The CDR3 has 16 residues. CDR1 and CDR2 from the germline V gene are LNHDA and SQIVND (reference sequence). Trimming pared 4 bases from V and 4 bases from J, leaving 14 bases between.

The V gene is TRBV9, the J gene TRBJ2-5; the match to TRBD1 covers 7 bases. V dropped 4 bases and J dropped 3; count of bases not matched to a gene: 9. Germline V gives CDR1 SGDLS, CDR2 YYNGEE. This CDR3 comprises 15 residues. CDR3 protein: CASSPHQDREETQYF. In DNA form, the CDR3 reads TGTGCCAGCAGCCCCCACCAAGACAGGGAAGAGACCCAGTACTTC.

This chain uses TRBV11-1 with TRBJ2-1, with TRBD2 matching 8 bases. CDR1 and CDR2 (germline): SGHAT, FQDESV (reference sequence). The J segment lost 10 bases and the V segment lost 0 bases, leaving 11 bases of the junction unmatched. The CDR3 sequence is 16 residues long. CDR3 DNA: TGTGCCAGCAGCTTAGCCCGAGGTAGCGGGGAAGGAGAGCAGTTCTTC. Amino acid sequence: CASSLARGSGEGEQFF.

The rearrangement joins TRBV6-5 to TRBJ2-7; no firm D call. Germline V gene lookup returns CDR1 MNHEY and CDR2 SVGAGI. Trimming shortened V by 11 bases and J by 0 bases, and 11 bases separated the two germline ends. The CDR3 length is 12 residues. CDR3 residues: CAVLGSSYEQYF. The DNA of the CDR3 is TGTGCCGTCCTCGGCTCCTCCTACGAGCAGTACTTC.

The table lists this clone with a count of one. This chain links TRBV14 with TRBJ2-1; D call uncertain. There are 15 residues in the CDR3. Germline assignment: CDR1 SGHDN and CDR2 FVKESK. The ends were cut back, 0 bases at V and 10 bases at J, with 16 bases in the middle. CDR3 sequence reads: CASSQDWDRAYEQFF. The CDR3 nucleotides read TGTGCCAGCAGCCAAGATTGGGATAGGGCCTACGAGCAGTTCTTC.

The chain uses TRBV30 and TRBJ1-4, with unresolved D. CDR1 and CDR2 (germline): GTSNPN, SVGIG (reference sequence). The CDR3 runs to 14 residues. Trimming pared 0 bases from V and 0 bases from J, leaving 5 bases between. The CDR3 protein is CAWSVKSTNEKLFF. CDR3 DNA sequence: TGTGCCTGGAGTGTAAAGTCAACTAATGAAAAACTGTTTTTT.

The rearrangement links TRBV19 to TRBJ2-3; D gene uncertain. This CDR3 comprises 17 residues. Germline V gene data show CDR1 as LNHDA and CDR2 as SQIVND (reference sequence). Trimming took 0 bases from V and 2 from J, leaving 15 bases between them. CDR3 sequence (DNA): TGTGCCAGTAGTATAGATCGCGCGTTCTCCCCCACAGATACGCAGTATTTT. Translated, it gives CASSIDRAFSPTDTQYF.

The sample holds one count of this clone. The chain has TRBV5-6 and TRBJ1-1; D is ambiguous. Trimming removed 4 bases at V and 3 bases at J, with 13 bases between. This CDR3 has 14 residues. Germline values: CDR1 SGHDT, CDR2 YYEEEE. The CDR3 reads CASSRGREDTEAFF. The CDR3 coding sequence is TGTGCCAGCAGCCGTGGACGTGAGGACACTGAAGCTTTCTTT.

This chain joins TRBV5-4 and TRBJ1-1; tentative D call: TRBD1 (5 bases). The CDR3 runs to 14 residues. Germline V gives CDR1 SGHNT, CDR2 YYREEE (reference sequence). The germline V and J ends were trimmed by 0 bases and 11 bases, with 17 bases remaining between them. The CDR3 protein is CASSLGAEERGAFF. As DNA, the CDR3 is TGTGCCAGCAGCTTGGGGGCCGAAGAGCGGGGGGCTTTCTTT.

The DNA of the CDR3 is TGCGCCAGTAGGAGAACGGAACAGTCGGGTGAAAAACTGTTTTTT. This gives the protein CASRRTEQSGEKLFF. This rearrangement joins TRBV5-1 to TRBJ1-4; D unresolved. Germline CDR1 SGHRS, CDR2 YFSETQ. This CDR3 contains 15 residues. Between the trimmed V and J ends, which lost 8 bases and 7 bases, there was a span of 21 bases. The whole variable domain, filled in from reference TRBV5-1 and TRBJ1-4, reads KAGVTQTPRYLIKTRGQQVTLSCSPISGHRSVSWYQQTPGQGLQFLFEYFSETQRNKGNFPGRFSGRQFSNSRSEMNVSTLELGDSALYLCASRRTEQSGEKLFFGSGTQLSVL.

The chain couples TRBV30 to TRBJ2-7, with TRBD2 matching 7 bases. Germline trimming cut 1 base from V and 0 bases from J; bases unmatched to any gene: 6. CDR1 GTSNPN and CDR2 SVGIG come from the germline V gene (reference sequence). The CDR3 runs to 15 residues. The CDR3 DNA reads TGTGCCTGGAGTGGGGCTGGGGAGGGCTCCTACGAGCAGTACTTC. This gives the protein CAWSGAGEGSYEQYF.

The chain carries TRBV10-2 and TRBJ1-1, with D possibly being TRBD1 (6 bases). CDR1 and CDR2 (germline): WSHSY, SAAADI. V lost 6 bases, J lost 4 bases, and 12 bases lay in between. The CDR3 is 13 residues long. The CDR3 DNA reads TGCGCCAGCAGGACAGGCTTGTTCACTGAAGCTTTCTTT. Protein: CASRTGLFTEAFF.

The chain combines TRBV5-5 with TRBJ1-5; D remains unclear. Germline V gene sequence: CDR1 SGHKS, CDR2 YYEKEE (reference sequence). Trimming took off 0 bases at V and 0 bases at J, with 10 bases between the two ends. The length of the CDR3 is 16 residues. The CDR3 DNA follows: TGTGCCAGCAGCTTGGGCCCCAAGAATAGCAATCAGCCCCAGCATTTT. The encoded protein is CASSLGPKNSNQPQHF. Full variable domain (missing parts from reference TRBV5-5 and TRBJ1-5): DAGVTQSPTHLIKTRGQQVTLRCSPISGHKSVSWYQQVLGQGPQFIFQYYEKEERGRGNFPDRFSARQFPNYSSELNVNALLLGDSALYLCASSLGPKNSNQPQHFGDGTRLSIL.

The rearrangement uses TRBV27 and TRBJ2-7; 11 nucleotides agree with TRBD2. Trimming removed 3 bases from V and 4 bases from J; junction bases left unmatched: 5. The CDR3 spans 15 residues. Germline-derived CDR1 and CDR2 are MNHEY and SMNVEV (reference sequence). Here the CDR3 reads CASSLGTSGFYEQYF. The CDR3 DNA is TGTGCCAGCAGTTTGGGGACTAGCGGCTTTTACGAGCAGTACTTC.

This sequence joins TRBV7-2 and TRBJ2-7, with 8 bases that match TRBD1. This CDR3 is built from 14 residues. V trimming: 6 bases; J trimming: 6 bases; junction bases outside the gene matches: 10. The V gene's germline CDR1 is SGHTA and CDR2 FQGNSA. In DNA form, the CDR3 reads TGTGCCAGCAGTTTCGGACAGGGTCAGGGCGAGCAGTACTTC. Translating it yields CASSFGQGQGEQYF.

The chain joins TRBV10-2 to TRBJ2-2; 8 bases are a match to TRBD2. Germline CDR1 reads WSHSY; CDR2 reads SAAADI. This CDR3 has 15 residues. J lost 0 bases, V lost 8 bases, and 5 bases had no gene match. Written as DNA, the CDR3 is TGCGCCAGCTCCGGGGGGGCCGCGAACACCGGGGAGCTGTTTTTT. Translation: CASSGGAANTGELFF.

V and J are TRBV7-2 and TRBJ2-2; D is ambiguous. In germline, CDR1 is SGHTA, CDR2 FQGNSA. CDR3 length: 15 amino acids. Trimming took 3 bases from V and 7 from J, leaving 15 bases between them. DNA of the CDR3: TGTGCCAGCAGCTTGTCTTTAGGCGTAGGCGGGGAGCTGTTTTTT. Amino acids: CASSLSLGVGGELFF.

V and J are TRBV2 and TRBJ1-5; 9 bases are a match to TRBD1. J lost 7 bases, V lost 7 bases, and 5 bases had no gene match. Germline V lookup: CDR1 SNHLY, CDR2 FYNNEI. The CDR3 totals 13 residues. The CDR3 sequence: CASNDDRGQPQHF. The CDR3 DNA reads TGTGCCAGCAACGACGACAGGGGGCAGCCCCAGCATTTT.

This clone showed up just a few times. The chain combines TRBV30 with TRBJ2-1; no reliable D call. CDR3 length: 11 residues. Per germline, CDR1 GTSNPN and CDR2 SVGIG (reference sequence). V was pared by 2 bases and J by 10 bases, with 9 bases between. This chain's CDR3 is CAWSISDEQFF. The CDR3 DNA reads as TGTGCCTGGAGTATCAGCGACGAGCAGTTCTTC.